The 22 T cell receptor beta chains given below trace back to one sample, sequenced in a study of regulatory dendritic cells for organ transplantation. Assay used: immunoSEQ multiplex PCR; TCRdb lists only in-frame clones, some missing. The table shows 30,000 to 35,000 clones, with approximately 88% occurring only once. Material: naive CD4+ T cells from blood. Subset specified: CD45RA+ naive T cells. The receptors stem from a human donor in good health.

This chain connects TRBV18 to TRBJ2-5; D is perhaps TRBD1 or TRBD2 (5 bases each). The CDR3 contains 16 residues. Germline CDR1 and CDR2: KGHSH and LQKENI. V was clipped by 4 bases and J by 0 bases, with 15 bases between them. CDR3: CASSLSPGRYQETQYF. In DNA, the CDR3 is TGTGCCAGCTCACTCAGTCCGGGACGGTACCAAGAGACCCAGTACTTC.

The V and J genes are TRBV11-2 and TRBJ2-3; the D is unclear. CDR1 and CDR2 (germline): SGHAT, FQNNGV. The CDR3 contains 12 residues. Trimming removed 3 bases from V and 6 bases from J, with 7 bases in between. DNA for the CDR3: TGTGCCAGCAGCTTCGGGCTGGATACGCAGTATTTT. Translating gives CASSFGLDTQYF.

The rearrangement links TRBV29-1 to TRBJ1-3; no reliable D call. Germline assignment: CDR1 SQVTM and CDR2 ANQGSEA. Deletions cut 7 bases from V and 7 bases from J, with 14 bases between. The CDR3 has 12 amino acids. CDR3 residues: CSASTGSNTIYF. CDR3 nucleotides: TGCAGCGCCAGTACGGGCTCCAACACCATATATTTT.

CDR3 loop: CASRGSRFGNQPQHF. The CDR3 DNA reads as TGTGCCAGCAGGGGTAGTAGGTTCGGCAATCAGCCCCAGCATTTT. The chain has TRBV28 and TRBJ1-5; D remains unclear. Germline CDR1 MDHEN, CDR2 SYDVKM. V shed 6 bases and J shed 2 bases, with 14 bases lying between them. This CDR3 comprises 15 residues.

The rearrangement joins TRBV6-5 to TRBJ2-7; 7 positions agree with TRBD2. After removal of 2 bases from V and 2 bases from J, the junction contained 6 bases not matched to a gene. The V gene's germline CDR1 is MNHEY and CDR2 SVGAGI. This CDR3 contains 15 residues. The DNA for the CDR3 is TGTGCCAGCAGTTACCTCAGGGAGGGGCCCTACGAGCAGTACTTC. This codes for CASSYLREGPYEQYF.

The V and J genes are TRBV7-6 and TRBJ2-1; 10 bases align to TRBD2. This CDR3 has 15 amino acids. The V segment lost 3 bases and the J segment 5 bases; nucleotides outside the gene matches: 4. Looked up from germline, CDR1 is SGHVS and CDR2 is FNYEAQ. CDR3 sequence reads: CASSFSGTSDNEQFF. In DNA, the CDR3 is TGTGCCAGCAGCTTTTCCGGGACTAGCGACAATGAGCAGTTCTTC.

This sequence joins TRBV7-9 and TRBJ2-1; 9 bases align to TRBD1. Germline CDR1 reads SEHNR; CDR2 reads FQNEAQ (reference sequence). J gave up 7 bases and V 1 base, and 5 bases lay outside the gene matches. This CDR3 region has 15 residues. Here the CDR3 reads CASSLGDRVTNEQFF. CDR3 coding DNA: TGTGCCAGCAGCTTAGGGGACAGGGTCACAAATGAGCAGTTCTTC.

The chain employs TRBV4-1 and TRBJ2-1; 8 nucleotides line up with TRBD1. CDR1 and CDR2 (germline): MGHRA, YSYEKL. CDR3 length equals 19 residues. With V trimmed by 4 bases and J by 0 bases, 14 bases remained unmatched. CDR3 nucleotides: TGCGCCAGCAGCCCACATCCAGGGGGCATAACGTTCTCCTACAATGAGCAGTTCTTC. Residues: CASSPHPGGITFSYNEQFF.

The J gene is TRBJ1-2, the V gene TRBV29-1; 7 nucleotides agree with TRBD1. V lost 8 bases, J lost 4 bases, and 7 bases stayed unmatched. CDR3 length equals 12 residues. CDR1 and CDR2 (germline): SQVTM, ANQGSEA. The CDR3 loop reads CSFRQGPYGYTF. As DNA, the CDR3 is TGCAGCTTTCGACAGGGACCCTATGGCTACACCTTC.

The V gene is TRBV29-1, the J gene TRBJ2-3; no firm D call. The germline V gene encodes CDR1 SQVTM and CDR2 ANQGSEA. The CDR3 runs 11 residues. The germline V and J ends were trimmed by 7 bases and 2 bases, with 7 bases remaining between them. The CDR3 DNA is TGCAGCGCGGCGAACACAGATACGCAGTATTTT. Encoded protein: CSAANTDTQYF.

This clone is a singleton in its sample. The gene calls are TRBV19 and TRBJ2-5, with 10 bases fitting TRBD1. The CDR3 is 15 amino acids. Germline CDR1 LNHDA, CDR2 SQIVND (reference sequence). The V gene end was trimmed by 5 bases and the J gene end by 5 bases; junction bases not matched to a gene: 8. CDR3 amino acids: CASSVRDRGGETQYF. CDR3 nucleotide sequence: TGTGCCAGTAGTGTAAGGGACAGGGGCGGGGAGACCCAGTACTTC.

The CDR3 DNA follows: TGTGCCAGCAGTGAATTTAGATCATACCAGCCCCAGCATTTT. Protein: CASSEFRSYQPQHF. The V gene is TRBV6-1, the J gene TRBJ1-5; no definite D call. From germline, CDR1 is MNHNS and CDR2 SASEGT. The CDR3 runs 14 residues. Trimming cost V 2 bases and J 7 bases, with 12 bases left between them.

The chain recombines TRBV18 with TRBJ1-4; maybe TRBD1 (6 bases). The CDR3 runs to 16 residues. V was shortened by 1 base and J by 3 bases, with 12 bases between the two germline ends. Germline V gene data show CDR1 as KGHSH and CDR2 as LQKENI. The CDR3 spells CASSPLPPGANEKLFF. The CDR3 DNA follows: TGTGCCAGCTCACCACTTCCGCCAGGGGCTAATGAAAAACTGTTTTTT.

This clone was seen only a few times. The rearrangement joins TRBV7-2 to TRBJ2-1; maybe TRBD2 (6 bases). The V and J ends lost 6 bases and 0 bases respectively, with 12 bases between them. CDR1 is SGHTA and CDR2 is FQGNSA in the germline V gene. CDR3 length: 15 amino acids. This chain's CDR3 is CASRGWGGSYNEQFF. For the CDR3, the DNA is TGTGCCAGCAGGGGTTGGGGAGGCTCCTACAATGAGCAGTTCTTC.

The chain has TRBV9 and TRBJ2-4, with D perhaps matching TRBD2 (6 bases). Germline values: CDR1 SGDLS, CDR2 YYNGEE. This CDR3 is built from 15 residues. V was pared by 0 bases and J by 8 bases, with 15 bases between. CDR3 loop: CASSVAGGPLDIQYF. As DNA, the CDR3 is TGTGCCAGCAGCGTAGCCGGGGGTCCGTTGGACATTCAGTACTTC.

This chain joins TRBV10-2 and TRBJ2-3, with D possibly called TRBD1 or TRBD2 (5 bases each). V was shortened by 4 bases and J by 2 bases, with 13 bases between the two germline ends. The CDR3 sequence is 15 residues long. Germline values: CDR1 WSHSY, CDR2 SAAADI. This CDR3 reads CASSVGPIITDTQYF. The DNA for the CDR3 is TGCGCCAGCAGTGTGGGACCGATAATCACAGATACGCAGTATTTT.

This sequence joins TRBV28 and TRBJ1-4, with D hard to call. CDR1 is MDHEN, CDR2 SYDVKM, per germline. The length of the CDR3 is 15 residues. V lost 6 bases to trimming and J lost 4 bases, with 15 bases between them. The CDR3 DNA reads as TGTGCCAGCAGGTCATCACCCCCCTATAATGAAAAACTGTTTTTT. Amino acid sequence: CASRSSPPYNEKLFF.

The chain carries TRBV7-3 and TRBJ2-1, with 7 bases aligning to TRBD1. From germline, CDR1 is SGHTA and CDR2 FQGTGA. J lost 9 bases, V lost 3 bases, and 8 bases had no gene match. The CDR3 is 14 amino acids. DNA for the CDR3: TGTGCCAGCAGCTTCAGGGGGAAGGCCGCTGAGCAGTTCTTC. Translated, it gives CASSFRGKAAEQFF.

The chain links TRBV6-1 to TRBJ1-4; 8 bases fit TRBD1. Germline assignment: CDR1 MNHNS and CDR2 SASEGT. This CDR3 has 14 amino acids. V was clipped by 6 bases and J by 3 bases; unmatched bases: 3. CDR3 DNA sequence: TGTGCCAGCAGCGGACAGGGATCTAATGAAAAACTGTTTTTT. As protein: CASSGQGSNEKLFF.

This sequence joins TRBV7-9 and TRBJ2-2, with 8 nucleotides matching TRBD2. V lost 7 bases to trimming and J lost 4 bases; unmatched junction nucleotides: 11. The CDR3 covers 16 residues. Germline CDR1 and CDR2: SEHNR and FQNEAQ (reference sequence). The CDR3 DNA reads TGTGCCAGCACCCCATATGATAGCGGGACCACCGGGGAGCTGTTTTTT. Its protein is CASTPYDSGTTGELFF.

This clone was detected only once. J is TRBJ2-1 and V is TRBV30; TRBD1 agrees at 7 bases. V gave up 5 bases and J gave up 10 bases; unmatched junction bases: 8. The CDR3 sequence is 12 residues long. Germline-derived CDR1 and CDR2 are GTSNPN and SVGIG (reference sequence). The CDR3 sequence: CAWDLRGGEQFF. The CDR3 coding sequence is TGTGCCTGGGATCTACGAGGGGGCGAGCAGTTCTTC. Drawing the rest from reference TRBV30 and TRBJ2-1, the complete variable domain is SQTIHQWPATLVQPVGSPLSLECTVEGTSNPNLYWYRQAAGRGLQLLFYSVGIGQISSEVPQNLSASRPQDRQFILSSKKLLLSDSGFYLCAWDLRGGEQFFGPGTRLTVL.

The chain couples TRBV25-1 to TRBJ1-1; D is unresolved. CDR1 and CDR2 (germline): MGHDK, SYGVNS. This CDR3 is 10 amino acids long. V shed 4 bases and J shed 9 bases, with 6 bases lying between them. In DNA, the CDR3 is TGTGCCAGCAGTGGGGTGAAAGCTTTCTTT. It encodes CASSGVKAFF.